There are a few counts of the clone carrying this TCR beta chain. This entry comes from a study of blood T cells in healthy people across ages. The CDR3 totals 16 residues. CDR1 and CDR2 from the germline V gene are ENHRY and SYGVKD. The ends were cut back, 6 bases at V and 5 bases at J, with 22 bases in the middle. PCR was performed a second time for 7 to 11 cycles using a sample-barcoded 5' primer and a J-beta primer mix. TCRdb ran MiXCR on the 5' RACE reads and lists one entry per CDR3 protein. The sample carries some 1.5 million distinct CDR3 sequences, 35% to 45% recorded once. This receptor was taken from a woman aged 18-35 years in good health. V usage is TRBV10-3 and J usage is TRBJ2-5; D might be TRBD1 or TRBD2, each matching 7 bases. The sequenced sample consisted of blood. CDR3 nucleotides: TGTGCCATCAGGCCCCAGGGGGGGCAGGGGAGTGAGACCCAGTACTTC. Protein: CAIRPQGGQGSETQYF.